Below, 12 T cell receptor beta chains from the same sample are listed, as sequenced in a study of cytomegalovirus exposure and HLA in healthy donors. Amplification used 60 Vbeta primers and 13 Jbeta primers. Sequenced by immunoSEQ multiplex PCR; TCRdb stores in-frame clones only, minus some. Here the sample spans about 150,000 clones, about 81% being singletons. Source material: PBMCs. These receptors came from a woman between 45 and 60 years old in good health and CMV-seropositive.

The V and J genes are TRBV19 and TRBJ2-1, with D perhaps matching TRBD1 (8 bases). V was clipped by 5 bases and J by 10 bases, with 24 bases between them. The CDR3 has 16 amino acids. The germline V gene has CDR1 LNHDA and CDR2 SQIVND (reference sequence). This CDR3 is CASSGGGTGTYMEQFF. The CDR3 bases are TGTGCCAGTAGTGGGGGAGGGACAGGAACGTACATGGAGCAGTTCTTC.

This chain's CDR3 is CASSTRTGRPHEQFF. CDR3 DNA: TGTGCCAGCAGCACTCGGACAGGGAGGCCCCATGAGCAGTTCTTC. The chain combines TRBV5-4 with TRBJ2-1, with 8 bases identical to TRBD1. The germline V gene has CDR1 SGHNT and CDR2 YYREEE (reference sequence). Trimming at V came to 4 bases and at J to 8 bases, leaving 11 bases not matched to a gene. The length of the CDR3 is 15 residues. The whole variable domain, remainder taken from reference TRBV5-4 and TRBJ2-1, is ETGVTQSPTHLIKTRGQQVTLRCSSQSGHNTVSWYQQALGQGPQFIFQYYREEENGRGNFPPRFSGLQFPNYSSELNVNALELDDSALYLCASSTRTGRPHEQFFGPGTRLTVL.

This chain joins TRBV15 and TRBJ1-1; 11 positions agree with TRBD1. The CDR3 totals 16 residues. CDR1 and CDR2 from the germline V gene are LNHNV and YYDKDF (reference sequence). V dropped 0 bases and J dropped 9; count of bases not matched to a gene: 9. CDR3 bases: TGTGCCACCAGCAGAGATCCGACCGGGACAGGGGGGAAAGCTTTCTTT. Protein sequence: CATSRDPTGTGGKAFF.

The chain recombines TRBV18 with TRBJ2-7; weak D call: TRBD1 (5 bases). The CDR3 contains 14 residues. In germline, CDR1 is KGHSH, CDR2 LQKENI. The V gene lost 5 bases and the J gene lost 2 bases, with 13 bases spanning the gap. This CDR3 reads CASSARVQAYEQYF. The CDR3, as DNA: TGTGCCAGCTCAGCCAGGGTACAGGCCTACGAGCAGTACTTC.

This sequence joins TRBV6-5 and TRBJ1-5; TRBD1 matches at 7 bases. The length of the CDR3 is 14 residues. CDR1 is MNHEY and CDR2 is SVGAGI in the germline V gene. The V segment lost 6 bases and the J segment 2 bases; nucleotides outside the gene matches: 4. The DNA for the CDR3 is TGTGCCAGCAGACGTGGACAGGGCAATCAGCCCCAGCATTTT. Its translation is CASRRGQGNQPQHF.

CDR3 in DNA: TGTGCCAGCAGCTTAGGCTGGGACAGAACCTGGTACGAGCAGTACTTC. Translating gives CASSLGWDRTWYEQYF. This chain joins TRBV7-8 and TRBJ2-7, with 7 bases aligning to TRBD1. The CDR3 is 16 amino acids. Germline-derived CDR1 and CDR2 are SGHVS and FQNEAQ. The V and J ends lost 1 base and 4 bases, in that order; junction bases with no gene match: 10.

This sequence joins TRBV7-3 and TRBJ1-1, with D perhaps TRBD1 (5 bases). The V end lost 2 bases, the J end lost 3 bases, and 10 bases lay between the germline ends. Germline lookup yields CDR1 SGHTA and CDR2 FQGTGA. The CDR3 has 14 amino acids. The CDR3 protein is CASSLGSGDTEAFF. The CDR3 nucleotides read TGTGCCAGCAGCTTAGGGTCGGGGGACACTGAAGCTTTCTTT.

This chain connects TRBV28 to TRBJ2-7; 11 nucleotides match TRBD1. The length of the CDR3 is 18 residues. Trimming took 1 base from V and 3 from J; bases not matched to a gene: 11. Germline CDR1 and CDR2: MDHEN and SYDVKM. Here the CDR3 reads CASSLYLGGTGGHYEQYF. DNA of the CDR3: TGTGCCAGCAGTTTATACCTCGGGGGGACAGGGGGTCACTACGAGCAGTACTTC.

This chain connects TRBV4-2 to TRBJ2-5; 7 bases are a match to TRBD1. Matching the DNA end better, TRBJ2-7 makes the J call doubtful. The length of the CDR3 is 17 residues. CDR1 and CDR2 from the germline V gene are LGHNA and YNFKEQ. Here the CDR3 DNA reads TGTGCCAGCAGCCGGGACAGAGGCTTTCAAAGTTCCTACGAGCAGTACTTC. Its protein is CASSRDRGFQSSYEQYF.

The rearrangement joins TRBV18 to TRBJ1-2; tentatively, D is TRBD1 (6 bases). This CDR3 is 15 amino acids long. CDR1 and CDR2 from the germline V gene are KGHSH and LQKENI. Deletions cut 4 bases from V and 3 bases from J, with 15 bases between. The CDR3 DNA reads as TGTGCCAGCTCACTTAACAGGGCCTGGGACTATGGCTACACCTTC. It translates to CASSLNRAWDYGYTF.

The gene calls are TRBV7-9 and TRBJ1-2; 7 bases align to TRBD1. Germline V gives CDR1 SEHNR, CDR2 FQNEAQ (reference sequence). V shed 8 bases, J shed 3 bases, and the junction held 3 bases outside the gene matches. The length of the CDR3 is 12 residues. Here the CDR3 reads CASWQGDYGYTF. CDR3 nucleotide sequence: TGTGCCAGCTGGCAGGGGGACTATGGCTACACCTTC.

The chain employs TRBV7-9 and TRBJ2-1, with 10 nucleotides matching TRBD2. J was trimmed by 8 bases and V by 5 bases; bases with no gene match: 9. CDR1 and CDR2 (germline): SEHNR, FQNEAQ (reference sequence). This CDR3 contains 15 residues. The CDR3 nucleotides read TGTGCCAGCAGCCGACCCGAGCGGGGGGGCGATGAGCAGTTCTTC. Protein sequence: CASSRPERGGDEQFF. Looking up the rest from reference TRBV7-9 and TRBJ2-1 gives the full variable domain: DTGVSQNPRHKITKRGQNVTFRCDPISEHNRLYWYRQTLGQGPEFLTYFQNEAQLEKSRLLSDRFSAERPKGSFSTLEIQRTEQGDSAMYLCASSRPERGGDEQFFGPGTRLTVL.